This T cell receptor beta chain was retrieved from a study of identical twins. Germline V gene sequence: CDR1 SEHNR, CDR2 FQNEAQ (reference sequence). The V and J ends lost 3 bases and 3 bases respectively, with 8 bases between them. The CDR3 length is 13 residues. It was template switching that added a universal primer site, and there were unique molecular identifiers on the cDNA. TCRdb ran MiXCR on the 5' RACE reads and lists one entry per CDR3 protein. The table records 500,000 to 650,000 distinct CDR3 sequences, about 7% of them present only once. These same data were also listed under a study on yellow fever vaccine responses in identical twins.

This TCR came from a woman aged 18-29 years in good health. The chain combines TRBV7-9 with TRBJ1-2, with TRBD1 as a possible D gene (5 bases). The specimen sequenced was PBMCs. For the CDR3, the DNA is TGTGCCAGCAGCTTGGGGGTTGACTATGGCTACACCTTC. Translating gives CASSLGVDYGYTF.